This entry lists 3 T cell receptor beta chains sequenced from one sample in a study of T cells in Graves' hyperthyroidism and ophthalmopathy. The TCR beta CDR3 regions underwent amplification using RNA transcripts as the source. First-round RT-PCR targeting the TCR CDR3 was performed with the HTBI primer set. MiXCR, applied by TCRdb to the multiplex PCR reads, yields one record per CDR3 protein. This table has hundreds of thousands of distinct CDR3 sequences, around a quarter appearing once. The sequencing input was blood. The receptors were sampled from a woman aged 25-40 years with Graves' ophthalmopathy.

The chain uses TRBV28 and TRBJ1-6, with TRBD1 matching 9 bases. The CDR3 consists of 16 residues. V lost 6 bases, J lost 10 bases, and 13 bases stayed unmatched. CDR1 MDHEN and CDR2 SYDVKM come from the germline V gene. CDR3 bases: TGTGCCAGCAGCCCAGTCCGGGACAGGGTTCGGTCACCCCTCCACTTT. Translation: CASSPVRDRVRSPLHF.

There are many counts of this clonotype. V is TRBV6-5 and J is TRBJ2-4; D call uncertain. V was trimmed by 0 bases and J by 2 bases, leaving 8 bases between them. This CDR3 region has 15 residues. Germline V gene lookup returns CDR1 MNHEY and CDR2 SVGAGI. As DNA, the CDR3 is TGTGCCAGCAGTTACTCTTATGGAACCAAAAACATTCAGTACTTC. Amino acid sequence: CASSYSYGTKNIQYF.

As for this clonotype: Given a much more abundant clone one base away, this may be a read error. This chain uses TRBV20-1 with TRBJ2-7; 13 bases are a match to TRBD2. In germline, CDR1 is DFQATT, CDR2 SNEGSKA (reference sequence). This CDR3 spans 13 amino acids. CDR3: CGATGTSGAEQYF. In DNA, the CDR3 is TGCGGTGCCACCGGGACTAGCGGGGCCGAGCAGTACTTC.